One sample yielded the 26 T cell receptor beta chains listed below, sequenced in a study of spatial heterogeneity in lung cancer. Time point here: blood at routine non-recurrence follow-up after resection. TCRdb re-called the 5' RACE reads through MiXCR, storing one row per CDR3 protein. The sample lists roughly 120,000 distinct CDR3 sequences, 10% to 12% seen once, with around 24% in the top ten. The specimen comprised PBMCs, sampled at follow-up. The origin of the receptors is a female donor with early-stage non-small cell lung cancer.

This clonotype was counted a few times. The rearrangement joins TRBV9 to TRBJ2-2; no clear D. The CDR3 sequence is 15 residues long. The germline V and J ends were trimmed by 0 bases and 0 bases, with 6 bases remaining between them. In germline, CDR1 is SGDLS, CDR2 YYNGEE. As DNA, the CDR3 is TGTGCCAGCAGCGTAGACGGGTCGAACACCGGGGAGCTGTTTTTT. Amino acids: CASSVDGSNTGELFF.

This clonotype was recorded many times. The chain carries TRBV5-1 and TRBJ1-2; no reliable D call. V lost 3 bases to trimming and J lost 5 bases, with 14 bases between them. The CDR3 spans 14 residues. Germline lookup yields CDR1 SGHRS and CDR2 YFSETQ. The CDR3, as DNA: TGCGCCAGCAGCTCGGAGGATAGACGTTATGGCTACACCTTC. Translation: CASSSEDRRYGYTF.

V usage is TRBV5-1 and J usage is TRBJ2-7; 16 nucleotides align to TRBD2. Germline assignment: CDR1 SGHRS and CDR2 YFSETQ. V dropped 2 bases and J dropped 7; count of bases not matched to a gene: 6. This CDR3 comprises 16 residues. The CDR3 sequence: CASSFGTSGRAREQYF. The DNA of the CDR3 is TGCGCCAGCAGCTTCGGGACTAGCGGGAGGGCGCGGGAGCAGTACTTC.

This clonotype was detected only a few times. The rearrangement uses TRBV4-2 and TRBJ2-5; the match to TRBD1 covers 9 bases. Germline CDR1 LGHNA, CDR2 YNFKEQ. Trimming at V came to 4 bases and at J to 5 bases, leaving 14 bases not matched to a gene. CDR3 length: 17 residues. The CDR3 spells CASSPRAGQGVWETQYF. The CDR3 DNA sequence: TGTGCCAGCAGCCCACGAGCGGGACAGGGCGTTTGGGAGACCCAGTACTTC.

This clonotype was recorded a few times. The gene calls are TRBV28 and TRBJ2-6; the D gene is possibly TRBD1 (6 bases). The V end was cut by 6 bases, the J end by 4 bases, with 16 bases between. Looked up from germline, CDR1 is MDHEN and CDR2 is SYDVKM. This CDR3 has 16 amino acids. The CDR3 DNA reads as TGTGCCAGCAGCGGGCCAGGGGTAATGGGGGCCAACGTCCTGACTTTC. It codes for CASSGPGVMGANVLTF.

V gene TRBV3-1 combines with J gene TRBJ2-1; D may be TRBD2 (5 bases). Germline lookup yields CDR1 LGHDT and CDR2 YNNKEL (reference sequence). The V and J ends lost 3 bases and 0 bases respectively, with 21 bases between them. CDR3 length: 19 amino acids. Here the CDR3 DNA reads TGTGCCAGCAGCCATCGGGGATGGCCTAGCACCCTCTCCTACAATGAGCAGTTCTTC. Its translation is CASSHRGWPSTLSYNEQFF.

There are a few counts of this clonotype. The chain has TRBV29-1 and TRBJ2-7; 8 bases are shared with TRBD2. With V trimmed by 5 bases and J by 3 bases, 9 bases remained unmatched. CDR1 is SQVTM and CDR2 is ANQGSEA in the germline V gene. The length of the CDR3 is 14 residues. This CDR3 is CSVRQTSVNYEQYF. The CDR3 DNA reads as TGCAGCGTTCGACAGACTAGCGTTAACTACGAGCAGTACTTC.

V is TRBV24-1 and J is TRBJ2-1; D not resolved. Germline assignment: CDR1 KGHDR and CDR2 SFDVKD. Trimming removed 5 bases at V and 7 bases at J, with 11 bases between. This CDR3 is built from 13 residues. The CDR3 sequence is CATSGWLENEQFF. CDR3 sequence (DNA): TGTGCCACCAGTGGCTGGCTAGAGAATGAGCAGTTCTTC.

This clonotype was found a few times. The rearrangement uses TRBV18 and TRBJ1-6; weak D call: TRBD1 (5 bases). Germline lookup yields CDR1 KGHSH and CDR2 LQKENI. CDR3 length: 14 residues. Trimming stripped 6 bases from V and 7 bases from J, with 13 bases between. Here the CDR3 DNA reads TGTGCCAGCTCGCCCGGGACGATAAATTCACCCCTCCACTTT. Amino acids: CASSPGTINSPLHF.

This clonotype was seen a few times. V is TRBV11-3 and J is TRBJ2-1, with 10 bases fitting TRBD2. The CDR3 consists of 14 residues. J was trimmed by 7 bases and V by 6 bases; bases with no gene match: 6. CDR1 SGHNT and CDR2 YENEEA come from the germline V gene. CDR3 amino acids: CASSTSGRENEQFF. The CDR3 region has the DNA TGTGCCAGCAGTACAAGCGGGAGGGAAAATGAGCAGTTCTTC.

The CDR3, as DNA: TGTGCCAGCAGCGTCCTGGGGGATACGCAGTATTTT. Its protein is CASSVLGDTQYF. The rearrangement links TRBV9 to TRBJ2-3; D remains unclear. Germline loops: CDR1 SGDLS, CDR2 YYNGEE. The germline V and J ends were trimmed by 2 bases and 6 bases, with 7 bases remaining between them. The CDR3 runs to 12 residues.

The rearrangement joins TRBV19 to TRBJ1-5; D call uncertain. The V gene lost 3 bases and the J gene lost 3 bases, with 6 bases spanning the gap. The length of the CDR3 is 13 residues. Germline loops: CDR1 LNHDA, CDR2 SQIVND (reference sequence). The DNA for the CDR3 is TGTGCCAGTAGTATCATCTACAATCAGCCCCAGCATTTT. Amino acid sequence: CASSIIYNQPQHF.

This clonotype was observed many times. CDR3 amino acids: CASSPKDPGANVLTF. DNA of the CDR3: TGTGCCAGCAGCCCAAAGGACCCTGGGGCCAACGTCCTGACTTTC. The chain carries TRBV9 and TRBJ2-6; D gene ambiguous. Germline values: CDR1 SGDLS, CDR2 YYNGEE. The V gene lost 4 bases and the J gene lost 2 bases, with 10 bases spanning the gap. CDR3 length equals 15 residues.

This clonotype has only a few counts. The CDR3 coding sequence is TGTGCCAGCAGTTTTGCAGGGAATAATGAAAAACTGTTTTTT. It specifies CASSFAGNNEKLFF. This chain links TRBV12-3 or TRBV12-4 with TRBJ1-4, with D perhaps matching TRBD1 (5 bases). The CDR3 extends over 14 amino acids. V was shortened by 3 bases and J by 4 bases, with 9 bases between the two germline ends.

This clonotype has only a few counts. The chain links TRBV5-1 to TRBJ2-3; 7 bases align to TRBD1. J lost 2 bases, V lost 4 bases, and 4 bases had no gene match. CDR1 is SGHRS, CDR2 YFSETQ, per germline. The CDR3 totals 14 residues. In DNA, the CDR3 is TGCGCCAGCAGCCCGGGACAGCACACAGATACGCAGTATTTT. It encodes CASSPGQHTDTQYF.

This clonotype has a handful of counts. The J gene is TRBJ2-5, the V gene TRBV5-1; D may be TRBD1 or TRBD2 (5 bases each). This CDR3 comprises 15 residues. Germline loops: CDR1 SGHRS, CDR2 YFSETQ. The germline V and J ends were trimmed by 0 bases and 3 bases, with 12 bases remaining between them. The DNA for the CDR3 is TGCGCCAGCAGCTTGGGGGACCGACGGGAAGAGACCCAGTACTTC. Protein sequence: CASSLGDRREETQYF.

This clonotype was detected a few times. DNA for the CDR3: TGTGCCAGCAGCCCGGGACTAGCGGCAGCAGATACGCAGTATTTT. Protein product: CASSPGLAAADTQYF. This chain connects TRBV11-1 to TRBJ2-3; 11 positions agree with TRBD2. This CDR3 comprises 15 residues. J was trimmed by 4 bases and V by 5 bases; bases with no gene match: 5. CDR1 and CDR2 (germline): SGHAT, FQDESV (reference sequence).

This clonotype was counted ten times or more. The rearrangement joins TRBV24-1 to TRBJ1-5; D unclear. The CDR3 is 16 amino acids. Trimming removed 2 bases at V and 0 bases at J, with 10 bases between. Looked up from germline, CDR1 is KGHDR and CDR2 is SFDVKD. As DNA, the CDR3 is TGTGCCACCAGTGATTCTTCCCCGCATAGCAATCAGCCCCAGCATTTT. This translates into CATSDSSPHSNQPQHF.

This clonotype was seen a few times. J is TRBJ2-1 and V is TRBV30, with a possible D match to TRBD1 (5 bases). This CDR3 region has 13 residues. V was clipped by 6 bases and J by 6 bases, with 15 bases between them. The germline V gene encodes CDR1 GTSNPN and CDR2 SVGIG (reference sequence). CDR3 coding DNA: TGTGCCTGCCACAGGAAGCCGTTCAATGAGCAGTTCTTC. Amino acids: CACHRKPFNEQFF.

This chain links TRBV4-2 with TRBJ2-7; TRBD2 is a possible D gene (5 bases). This CDR3 has 15 amino acids. CDR1 LGHNA and CDR2 YNFKEQ come from the germline V gene. Trimming stripped 1 base from V and 4 bases from J, with 14 bases between. In DNA form, the CDR3 reads TGTGCCAGCAGCCAAGCTGAGAGGGAACTATACGAGCAGTACTTC. Translation: CASSQAERELYEQYF.

Comments on this clonotype: Mismatch with germline at one junction end may stem from a read error. J is TRBJ2-5 and V is TRBV10-2; D call uncertain. This CDR3 comprises 13 residues. The germline V gene encodes CDR1 WSHSY and CDR2 SAAADI. CDR3 protein: CAISEDLQETQYF. CDR3 nucleotide sequence: TGTGCCATCAGTGAGGACCTCCAAGAGACCCAGTACTTC.

This clonotype was counted between two and nine times. The gene calls are TRBV27 and TRBJ1-6; D gene uncertain. CDR1 MNHEY and CDR2 SMNVEV come from the germline V gene (reference sequence). The CDR3 spans 15 residues. Trimming pared 3 bases from V and 7 bases from J, leaving 13 bases between. The CDR3, as DNA: TGTGCCAGCAGTTTGAAAGCTTCAGGAAATTCACCCCTCCACTTT. Its protein is CASSLKASGNSPLHF.

The sample holds one count of this clonotype. The gene calls are TRBV28 and TRBJ2-7; D is ambiguous. There are 15 residues in the CDR3. In germline, CDR1 is MDHEN, CDR2 SYDVKM. The V and J ends lost 5 bases and 9 bases respectively, with 23 bases between them. CDR3 loop: CASSEQKWILRGQYF. The CDR3 nucleotides read TGTGCCAGCAGTGAACAAAAGTGGATCCTACGAGGGCAGTACTTC. The complete variable domain, with remaining parts taken from reference TRBV28 and TRBJ2-7, reads DVKVTQSSRYLVKRTGEKVFLECVQDMDHENMFWYRQDPGLGLRLIYFSYDVKMKEKGDIPEGYSVSREKKERFSLILESASTNQTSMYLCASSEQKWILRGQYFGPGTRLTVT.

The chain has TRBV30 and TRBJ2-3; no clear D gene. Germline CDR1 is GTSNPN and CDR2 is SVGIG (reference sequence). V shed 2 bases and J shed 5 bases, with 8 bases lying between them. The CDR3 consists of 12 residues. The CDR3 DNA sequence: TGTGCCTGGAGTACGACCGGAGATACGCAGTATTTT. This sequence encodes CAWSTTGDTQYF.

This clonotype came up many times. The rearrangement links TRBV28 to TRBJ2-2; D not resolved. CDR3 length equals 12 residues. Between the trimmed V and J ends, which lost 10 bases and 5 bases, there was a span of 11 bases. The germline CDR1 and CDR2 sequences are MDHEN and SYDVKM. CDR3 DNA: TGTGCCACCCCGGATTTTACCGGGGAGCTGTTTTTT. This gives the protein CATPDFTGELFF.

V and J are TRBV27 and TRBJ2-1, with TRBD1 matching over 11 bases. The germline gives CDR1 MNHEY, CDR2 SMNVEV (reference sequence). With V trimmed by 5 bases and J by 8 bases, 2 bases remained unmatched. The CDR3 is 13 residues long. The CDR3 region has the DNA TGTGCCAGCAGTGGGACAGGGGGGGATGAGCAGTTCTTC. Its translation is CASSGTGGDEQFF.